This T cell receptor beta chain was sequenced during a study of T-cell reconstitution after alpha-beta-depleted transplantation in children. V lost 11 bases and J lost 0, with 28 bases in between. Looked up from germline, CDR1 is SNHLY and CDR2 is FYNNEI. The CDR3 runs to 18 residues. The table lists this clonotype with a few counts. A TCRbeta library incorporating unique molecular identifiers was prepared. TCRdb re-derived calls from the PCR reads in MiXCR, one entry per CDR3 protein. Among a few hundred thousand distinct CDR3 sequences listed, about 9.6% were seen once. The V gene is TRBV2, the J gene TRBJ1-1; D ambiguous. The sequence was obtained from a human donor who donated a stem cell graft to a child with SCID. The specimen comprised PBMCs from the stem cell graft donor, sampled from the stem cell graft. The CDR3 region is CAFCLATGPGLMNTEAFF. The CDR3 bases are TGTGCCTTCTGTTTAGCAACCGGGCCCGGACTCATGAACACTGAAGCTTTCTTT. Drawing the rest from reference TRBV2 and TRBJ1-1, the complete variable domain is EPEVTQTPSHQVTQMGQEVILRCVPISNHLYFYWYRQILGQKVEFLVSFYNNEISEKSEIFDDQFSVERPDGSNFTLKIRSTKLEDSAMYFCAFCLATGPGLMNTEAFFGQGTRLTVV.